This T cell receptor (beta chain) was sequenced for a study of post-analysis software for immune sequencing data. Overall study results and limits: The normalized Chao1 diversity of multiple sclerosis patients was significantly lower than that of controls. A few TRBV segments appeared more often in patients than in controls, and TRBV5-6, TRBV5-1 and TRBV20-1 were among these.

This clonotype was detected a few times. Its target is not known. Per the germline V gene, CDR1 is MNHEY and CDR2 is SVGAGI. V was cut by 5 bases and J by 5 bases, with 16 bases left in between. The CDR3 sequence is 16 residues long. Sequencing libraries made from TCR beta cDNA carried unique molecular identifiers. Input amounts of 1 to 10 million T cells were used. These gave about 500,000 cDNA molecules, so each molecule approximated one T cell. TCRdb recomputed calls from the PCR reads with MiXCR, one row per CDR3 protein. The table shows about 540,000 distinct CDR3 sequences, with about a third occurring only once.

This chain links TRBV6-5 with TRBJ1-6; tentatively, D is TRBD1 (5 bases). This receptor was obtained from a girl aged 2-17 years with multiple sclerosis. Input material: blood. CDR3 in amino acids: CASSPQGLNNNSPLHF. In DNA form, the CDR3 reads TGTGCCAGCAGTCCGCAGGGCCTGAACAATAATTCACCCCTCCACTTT.